Below, 13 T cell receptor beta chains from the same sample are listed, as sequenced in a study of OX40 agonist ivuxolimab in advanced cancers. The protocol was immunoSEQ multiplex PCR, while the TCRdb copy is restricted to in-frame clones and leaves out a portion. The sample lists tens of thousands of clones, approximately 90% occurring once. Sequencing was performed on CD4+ or CD8+ T cells sorted from blood, taken in a trial of the OX40 agonist ivuxolimab. The receptors were sampled from an adult with an advanced solid tumor such as melanoma, head and neck, liver or kidney cancer.

The chain joins TRBV5-1 to TRBJ1-4; D gene unclear. V shed 1 base and J shed 8 bases, with 18 bases lying between them. The CDR3 sequence is 16 residues long. The germline V gene encodes CDR1 SGHRS and CDR2 YFSETQ. The CDR3 loop reads CASSLNPGRGEEKLFF. The CDR3 nucleotides read TGCGCCAGCAGCTTGAATCCGGGTCGGGGAGAGGAAAAACTGTTTTTT.

The V call is TRBV29-1, the J call TRBJ1-1; no firm D call. Germline V gives CDR1 SQVTM, CDR2 ANQGSEA. The length of the CDR3 is 13 residues. V was trimmed by 7 bases and J by 0 bases, leaving 12 bases between them. CDR3 amino acids: CSATGGMNTEAFF. The CDR3 DNA sequence: TGCAGCGCTACCGGCGGGATGAACACTGAAGCTTTCTTT.

V usage is TRBV4-2 and J usage is TRBJ2-5; D uncertain. This CDR3 contains 13 residues. Trimming cost V 7 bases and J 2 bases, with 11 bases left between them. CDR1 and CDR2 from the germline V gene are LGHNA and YNFKEQ. The CDR3 coding sequence is TGTGCCAGCAAAAAAGACGGGCAAGAGACCCAGTACTTC. Its translation is CASKKDGQETQYF.

The CDR3, as DNA: TGTGCCAGCAGTTTAGGAGGGACAACCTCCTACGAGCAGTACTTC. Residues: CASSLGGTTSYEQYF. This chain connects TRBV6-6 to TRBJ2-7, with D perhaps matching TRBD1 or TRBD2 (6 bases each). V shed 4 bases and J shed 0 bases, with 13 bases lying between them. The CDR3 consists of 15 residues. Germline values: CDR1 MNHNY, CDR2 SVGAGI (reference sequence).

The chain has TRBV18 and TRBJ1-2; D remains unclear. CDR3 length: 13 residues. Germline loops: CDR1 KGHSH, CDR2 LQKENI. V shed 4 bases and J shed 8 bases, with 14 bases lying between them. The CDR3 sequence is CASSLKGERGYTF. The CDR3 DNA sequence: TGTGCCAGCTCACTAAAGGGAGAGCGAGGCTACACCTTC. Full variable domain (outside the CDR3, taken from reference TRBV18 and TRBJ1-2): NAGVMQNPRHLVRRRGQEARLRCSPMKGHSHVYWYRQLPEEGLKFMVYLQKENIIDESGMPKERFSAEFPKEGPSILRIQQVVRGDSAAYFCASSLKGERGYTFGSGTRLTVV.

This rearrangement joins TRBV7-8 to TRBJ2-5, with TRBD2 as a possible D gene (6 bases). Looked up from germline, CDR1 is SGHVS and CDR2 is FQNEAQ. Between the trimmed V and J ends, which lost 0 bases and 1 base, there was a span of 12 bases. The CDR3 extends over 16 amino acids. CDR3 nucleotide sequence: TGTGCCAGCAGCTTAGCGCTAGGACTACCCCAAGAGACCCAGTACTTC. Protein product: CASSLALGLPQETQYF.

This chain joins TRBV5-1 and TRBJ1-2, with TRBD1 matching over 10 bases. The length of the CDR3 is 14 residues. In germline, CDR1 is SGHRS, CDR2 YFSETQ. V trimming: 4 bases; J trimming: 3 bases; junction bases outside the gene matches: 3. The CDR3 sequence is CASSRTGGDYGYTF. CDR3 in DNA: TGCGCCAGCAGCAGGACAGGGGGGGACTATGGCTACACCTTC.

The chain couples TRBV7-2 to TRBJ2-2, with no clear D. Per germline, CDR1 SGHTA and CDR2 FQGNSA. Trimming left V 8 bases short and J 6 bases short, with 10 bases between. This CDR3 comprises 12 residues. DNA for the CDR3: TGTGCCAGCGGGATCCCTGCCGGGGAGCTGTTTTTT. The encoded protein is CASGIPAGELFF.

V and J are TRBV22-1 and TRBJ1-5; the DNA was not used to check the table's D call, TRBD1. TRBV22-1 has pseudogene status. This CDR3 is 15 amino acids long. In DNA, the CDR3 is TGTCCTGGGAGCGCACGGGACATGAGGGTCCAGCCCCAGCATTTT. Translated: CPGSARDMRVQPQHF.

The rearrangement links TRBV5-1 to TRBJ2-2, with unresolved D. Trimming removed 0 bases at V and 1 base at J, with 4 bases between. Germline-derived CDR1 and CDR2 are SGHRS and YFSETQ. The CDR3 sequence is 14 residues long. CDR3 region: CASSLAGNTGELFF. The CDR3 DNA reads TGCGCCAGCAGCTTGGCAGGGAACACCGGGGAGCTGTTTTTT.

The V call is TRBV5-6, the J call TRBJ1-2; D is undetermined. V lost 4 bases and J lost 10, with 14 bases in between. The CDR3 totals 12 residues. From germline, CDR1 is SGHDT and CDR2 YYEEEE. In DNA form, the CDR3 reads TGTGCCAGCAGCCTAGGGTTCGGAGACTACACCTTC. Protein: CASSLGFGDYTF.

The CDR3: CASSPPLGGTNEKLFF. In DNA, the CDR3 is TGCGCCAGCAGCCCACCACTGGGAGGAACTAATGAAAAACTGTTTTTT. This chain links TRBV5-1 with TRBJ1-4; D remains ambiguous. The CDR3 extends over 16 amino acids. Germline CDR1 SGHRS, CDR2 YFSETQ. Trimming left V 4 bases short and J 1 base short, with 14 bases between. The full variable domain, in which reference TRBV5-1 and TRBJ1-4 provide the parts outside the CDR3, is KAGVTQTPRYLIKTRGQQVTLSCSPISGHRSVSWYQQTPGQGLQFLFEYFSETQRNKGNFPGRFSGRQFSNSRSEMNVSTLELGDSALYLCASSPPLGGTNEKLFFGSGTQLSVL.

This chain links TRBV2 with TRBJ2-2, with 14 positions matching TRBD2. This CDR3 region has 17 residues. Germline lookup yields CDR1 SNHLY and CDR2 FYNNEI. V was pared by 6 bases and J by 5 bases, with 8 bases of the junction left unmatched. In DNA, the CDR3 is TGTGCCAGCAGAATTTCCGGGACTAGCGGGAGAACCGGGGAGCTGTTTTTT. Amino acid sequence: CASRISGTSGRTGELFF.